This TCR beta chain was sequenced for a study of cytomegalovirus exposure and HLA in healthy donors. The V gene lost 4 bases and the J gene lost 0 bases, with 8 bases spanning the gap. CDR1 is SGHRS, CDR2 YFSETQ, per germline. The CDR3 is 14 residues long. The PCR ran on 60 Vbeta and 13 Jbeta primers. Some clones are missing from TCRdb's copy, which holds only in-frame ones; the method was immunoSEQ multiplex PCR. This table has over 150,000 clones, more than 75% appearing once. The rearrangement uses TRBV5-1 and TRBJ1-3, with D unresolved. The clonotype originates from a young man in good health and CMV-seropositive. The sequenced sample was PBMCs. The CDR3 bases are TGCGCCAGCAGCAACGGGATCTCTGGAAACACCATATATTTT. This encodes CASSNGISGNTIYF.